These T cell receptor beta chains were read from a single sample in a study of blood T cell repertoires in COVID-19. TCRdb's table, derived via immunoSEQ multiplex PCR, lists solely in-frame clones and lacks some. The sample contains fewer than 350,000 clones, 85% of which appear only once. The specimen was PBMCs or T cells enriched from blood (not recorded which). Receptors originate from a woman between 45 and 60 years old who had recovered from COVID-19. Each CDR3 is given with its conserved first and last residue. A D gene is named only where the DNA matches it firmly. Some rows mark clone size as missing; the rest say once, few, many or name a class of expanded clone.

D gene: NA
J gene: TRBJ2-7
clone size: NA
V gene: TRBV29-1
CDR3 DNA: TGCAGCGTTGAGGACTCCCGAAGCTCCTACGAGCAGTACTTC
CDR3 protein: CSVEDSRSSYEQYF

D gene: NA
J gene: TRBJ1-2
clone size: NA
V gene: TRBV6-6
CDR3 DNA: TGTGCCAGCAGTTACTCAGGGAGGGGAGGTAACTATGGCTACACCTTC
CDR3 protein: CASSYSGRGGNYGYTF

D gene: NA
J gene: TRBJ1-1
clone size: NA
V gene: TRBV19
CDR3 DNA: TGTGCCAGTAGTATACAATACTTATCGAACACTGAAGCTTTCTTT
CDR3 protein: CASSIQYLSNTEAFF

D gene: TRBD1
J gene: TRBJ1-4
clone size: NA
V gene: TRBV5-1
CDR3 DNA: TGCGCCAGCAGCTACCGGACAGGGAGGGATGAAAAACTGTTTTTT
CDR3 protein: CASSYRTGRDEKLFF

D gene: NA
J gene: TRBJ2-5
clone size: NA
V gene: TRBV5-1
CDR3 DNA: TGCGCCAGCAGCTCCGCAGGGGCAGGGACCCAGTACTTC
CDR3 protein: CASSSAGAGTQYF

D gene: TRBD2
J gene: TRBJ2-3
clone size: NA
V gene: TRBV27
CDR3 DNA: TGTGCCAGCAGTTTACTATTAGCGGGAGGGCCCTCAGATACGCAGTATTTT
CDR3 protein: CASSLLLAGGPSDTQYF

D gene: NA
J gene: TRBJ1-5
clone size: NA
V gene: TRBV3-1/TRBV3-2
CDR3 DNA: TGTGCCAGCAGCCAAGGGGCACTCAGGGCCACTCAGCCCCAGCATTTT
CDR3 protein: CASSQGALRATQPQHF

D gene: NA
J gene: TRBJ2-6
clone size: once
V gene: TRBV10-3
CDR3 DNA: TGTGCCATCAGTGATCAGACTGGGGCCAACGTCCTGACTTTC
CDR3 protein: CAISDQTGANVLTF

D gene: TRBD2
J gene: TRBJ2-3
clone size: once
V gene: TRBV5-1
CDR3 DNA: TGCGCCAGCAGGGGTAGCGGGGATTTAAGCCCTATAAGCACGCAGTATTTT
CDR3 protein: CASRGSGDLSPISTQYF

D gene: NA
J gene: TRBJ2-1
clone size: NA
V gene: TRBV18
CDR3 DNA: TGTGCCAGCTCAAGCAGGGGTGGGAACTACAATGAGCAGTTCTTC
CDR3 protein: CASSSRGGNYNEQFF

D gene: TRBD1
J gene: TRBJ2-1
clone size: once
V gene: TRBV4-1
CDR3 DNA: TGCGCCAGCAGCCAACCACCGGGACAGGGTCGGGGCAATGAGCAGTTCTTC
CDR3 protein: CASSQPPGQGRGNEQFF

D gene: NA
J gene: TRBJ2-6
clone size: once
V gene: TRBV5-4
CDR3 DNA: TGTGCCAGCAGCTTGCGGAGGTACTCTGGGGCCAACGTCCTGACTTTC
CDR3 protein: CASSLRRYSGANVLTF

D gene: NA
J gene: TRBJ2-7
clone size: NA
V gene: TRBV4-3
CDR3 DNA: TGCGCCAGCAGCCAAGAGTTACGGGGCTCCTACGAGCAGTACTTC
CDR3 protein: CASSQELRGSYEQYF

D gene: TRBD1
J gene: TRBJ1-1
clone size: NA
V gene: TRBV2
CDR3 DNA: TGTGCCAGCAGCCCGGACAGGCGGAACACTGAAGCTTTCTTT
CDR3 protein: CASSPDRRNTEAFF

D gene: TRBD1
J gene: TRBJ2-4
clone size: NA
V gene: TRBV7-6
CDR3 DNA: TGTGCCAGCAGCCTCACAGGGGCCCAAAGCGGAAACATTCAGTACTTC
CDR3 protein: CASSLTGAQSGNIQYF

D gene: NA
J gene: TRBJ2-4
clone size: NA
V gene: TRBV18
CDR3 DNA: TGTGCCAGCTCACCAGCGGAAGCAAACATTCAGTACTTC
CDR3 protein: CASSPAEANIQYF

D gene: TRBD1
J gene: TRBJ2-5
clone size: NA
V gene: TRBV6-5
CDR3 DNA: TGTGCCAATGGGGAGGGACAGGGATGGGAGACCCAGTACTTC
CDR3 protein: CANGEGQGWETQYF

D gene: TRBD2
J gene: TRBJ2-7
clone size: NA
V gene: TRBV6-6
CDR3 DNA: TGTGCCAGCAGTTACAGCAGCGGGAGTACCTACGAGCAGTACTTC
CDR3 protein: CASSYSSGSTYEQYF

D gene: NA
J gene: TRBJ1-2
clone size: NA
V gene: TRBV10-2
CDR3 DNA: TGCGCCAGCAGTGAGTCGACAGTGGATGGCTACACCTTC
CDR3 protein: CASSESTVDGYTF

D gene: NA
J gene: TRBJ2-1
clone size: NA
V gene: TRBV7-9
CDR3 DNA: TGTGCCAGCAGCTATAGCCGGGGAGCCTACAATGAGCAGTTCTTC
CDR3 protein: CASSYSRGAYNEQFF

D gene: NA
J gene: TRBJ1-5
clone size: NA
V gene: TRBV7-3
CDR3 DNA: TGTGCCAGCAGCGCAGGGGTGAGCCAGCCCCAGCATTTT
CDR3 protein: CASSAGVSQPQHF

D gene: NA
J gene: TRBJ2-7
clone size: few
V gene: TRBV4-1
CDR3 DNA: TGCGCCAGCAGCCACCAGGACACGTACGAGCAGTACTTC
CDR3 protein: CASSHQDTYEQYF

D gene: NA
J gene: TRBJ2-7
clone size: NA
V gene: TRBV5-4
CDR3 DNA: TGTGCCAGCAGCTTTCGCGGAGCCTACGAGCAGTACTTC
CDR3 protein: CASSFRGAYEQYF

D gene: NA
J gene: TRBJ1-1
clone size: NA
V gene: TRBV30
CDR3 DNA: TGTGCCTGGAGTGTACAGGCAGACACTGAAGCTTTCTTT
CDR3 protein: CAWSVQADTEAFF

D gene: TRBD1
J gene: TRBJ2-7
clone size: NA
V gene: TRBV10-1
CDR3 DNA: TGCGCCAGCAGGGACTACCGGGACAGGGGTTCCTACGAGCAGTACTTC
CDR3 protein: CASRDYRDRGSYEQYF

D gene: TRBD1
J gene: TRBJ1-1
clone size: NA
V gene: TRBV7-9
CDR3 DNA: TGTGCCAGCAGCCCCCGAGACAGGGGCGAAGCTTTCTTT
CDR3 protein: CASSPRDRGEAFF

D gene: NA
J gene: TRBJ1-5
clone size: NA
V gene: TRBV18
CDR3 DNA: TGTGCCAGCTCACCAGGGCTCAGTCAGCCCCAGCATTTT
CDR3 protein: CASSPGLSQPQHF

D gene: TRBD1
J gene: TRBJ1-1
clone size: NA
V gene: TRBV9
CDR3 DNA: TGTGCCAGCACCAAATTGACAGGGCGGAACACTGAAGCTTTCTTT
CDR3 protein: CASTKLTGRNTEAFF

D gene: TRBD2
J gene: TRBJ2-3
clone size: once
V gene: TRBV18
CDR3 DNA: TGTGCCAGCTCACCTTACTTCGGACTAGCGGGAGCTACAGATACGCAGTATTTT
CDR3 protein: CASSPYFGLAGATDTQYF

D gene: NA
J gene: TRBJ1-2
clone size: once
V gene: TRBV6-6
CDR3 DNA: TGTGCCAGCCGACAAAACTATGGCTACACCTTC
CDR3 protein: CASRQNYGYTF

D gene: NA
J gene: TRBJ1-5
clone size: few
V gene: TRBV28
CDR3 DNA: TGTGCCAGCAAAGAAAGCGGTCAGCCCCAGCATTTT
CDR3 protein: CASKESGQPQHF

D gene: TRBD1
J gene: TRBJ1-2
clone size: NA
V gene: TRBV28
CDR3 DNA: TGTGCCAGCAGTCTTTTAAGGACAGGGAATGGCTACACCTTC
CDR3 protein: CASSLLRTGNGYTF

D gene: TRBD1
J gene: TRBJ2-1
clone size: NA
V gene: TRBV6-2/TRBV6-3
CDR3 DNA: TGTGCCAGCAGCCGGGACAGGGTCTACAATGAGCAGTTCTTC
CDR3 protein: CASSRDRVYNEQFF

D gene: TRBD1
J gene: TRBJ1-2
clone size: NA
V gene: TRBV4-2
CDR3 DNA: TGTGCCAGCAGCCTAACGGACAGGGCTGACGGCTACACCTTC
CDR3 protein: CASSLTDRADGYTF

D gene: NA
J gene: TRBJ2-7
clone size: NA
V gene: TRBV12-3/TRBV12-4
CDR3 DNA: TGTGCCAGCAGCCCGGACAGATCCGAGCAGTACTTC
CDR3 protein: CASSPDRSEQYF

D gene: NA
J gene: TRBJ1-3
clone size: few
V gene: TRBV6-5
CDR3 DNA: TGTGCCAGCAGTCTACAGGGTTACTCTGGAAACACCATATATTTT
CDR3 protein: CASSLQGYSGNTIYF

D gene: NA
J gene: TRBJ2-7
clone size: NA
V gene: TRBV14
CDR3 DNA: TGTGCCAGCAGAATATTAAATCCTATCCACTACGAGCAGTACTTC
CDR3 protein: CASRILNPIHYEQYF

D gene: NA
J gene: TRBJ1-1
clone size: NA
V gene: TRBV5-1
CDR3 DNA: TGCGCCAGCAGCGTTGACTTGAACACTGAAGCTTTCTTT
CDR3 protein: CASSVDLNTEAFF

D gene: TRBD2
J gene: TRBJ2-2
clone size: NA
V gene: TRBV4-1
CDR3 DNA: TGCGCCTCCCTCCTAGCGGGCACCGGGGAGCTGTTTTTT
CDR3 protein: CASLLAGTGELFF

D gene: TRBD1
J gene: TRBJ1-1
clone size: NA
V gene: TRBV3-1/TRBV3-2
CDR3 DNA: TGTGCCAGCAGGACCGGGACAGGGCTCCTTTACACTGAAGCTTTCTTT
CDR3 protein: CASRTGTGLLYTEAFF

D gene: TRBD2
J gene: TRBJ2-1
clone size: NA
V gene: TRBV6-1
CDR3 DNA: TGTGCCAGCAGTGAAGAGCTAGCGGGGAGCACCTACAATGAGCAGTTCTTC
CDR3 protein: CASSEELAGSTYNEQFF

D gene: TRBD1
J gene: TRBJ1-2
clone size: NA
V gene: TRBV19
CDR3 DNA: TGTGCCAGTAGTAGAAGGACAGGGGGCGGCTATGGCTACACCTTC
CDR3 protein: CASSRRTGGGYGYTF

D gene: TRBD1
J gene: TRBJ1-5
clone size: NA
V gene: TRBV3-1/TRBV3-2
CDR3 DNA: TGTGCCAGCAGCCAATATTCGGCAGGGGGCATGGTTCAGCCCCAGCATTTT
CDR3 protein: CASSQYSAGGMVQPQHF

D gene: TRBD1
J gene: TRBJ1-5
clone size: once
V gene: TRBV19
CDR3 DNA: TGTGCCAGTTTGGACAGGGGTGATCAGCCCCAGCATTTT
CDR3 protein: CASLDRGDQPQHF

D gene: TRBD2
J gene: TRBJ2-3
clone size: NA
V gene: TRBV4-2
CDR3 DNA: TGTGCCAGCAGCCAAGAGGGGAGGCGGGGGGGCCGGGATACGCAGTATTTT
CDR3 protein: CASSQEGRRGGRDTQYF

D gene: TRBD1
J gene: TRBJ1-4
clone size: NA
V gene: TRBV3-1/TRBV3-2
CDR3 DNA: TGTGCCAGCAGCCGCCGCGCGGGAGGGGTGACAGGGGGCACGCGGCTGTTTTTT
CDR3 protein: CASSRRAGGVTGGTRLFF

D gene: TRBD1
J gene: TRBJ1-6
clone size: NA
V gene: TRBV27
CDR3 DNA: TGTGCCAGCAGTCCCGCGAAACAGACAGGGATGCATTCACCCCTCCACTTT
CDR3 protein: CASSPAKQTGMHSPLHF